Presented here are 6 T cell receptor beta chains from one specimen sequenced in a study of blood T cell repertoires in COVID-19 (dated by TCRdb to 2019 to 2021). The method behind the library was the immunoSEQ multiplex PCR assay. TCRdb holds this immuneACCESS table with in-frame rearrangements only. Some clones are missing; in checked studies, unresolved V genes explain under half, and the rest has no known cause. In this sample the table shows about 140,000 clones, about 80% of which occur a single time. The ten biggest clones cover 2.5% to 3% of the sample. Input material: PBMCs or T cells enriched from blood (not recorded which). The receptors were sampled from a woman aged 50 to 60 who had recovered from COVID-19.

The gene calls are TRBV3-1 (or the pseudogene TRBV3-2) and TRBJ2-5, with 11 bases matching TRBD2. Trimming at V came to 4 bases and at J to 5 bases, leaving 9 bases not matched to a gene. The CDR3 sequence is 16 residues long. Germline V gene sequence: CDR1 LGHDT, CDR2 YNNKEL (reference sequence). The CDR3 DNA is TGTGCCAGCAGCCCAAGGGCTAGCGGGAGGCGGGAGACCCAGTACTTC. Translating it yields CASSPRASGRRETQYF.

CDR3 amino acids: CASSLGGGREQYF. As DNA, the CDR3 is TGTGCCAGCAGCTTAGGAGGGGGACGCGAGCAGTACTTC. The rearrangement links TRBV11-3 to TRBJ2-7, with D perhaps matching TRBD1 (6 bases). Trimming cost V 1 base and J 6 bases, with 10 bases left between them. Germline V gene lookup returns CDR1 SGHNT and CDR2 YENEEA. The CDR3 is made up of 13 amino acids.

This clone was detected only a few times. This sequence joins TRBV4-1 and TRBJ1-2; 8 bases match TRBD1. The junction had 9 bases not matched to a gene; V was cut back by 4 bases and J by 2 bases. The germline V gene encodes CDR1 MGHRA and CDR2 YSYEKL. CDR3 size: 16 residues. CDR3 loop: CASSLQPQGANYGYTF. The CDR3 DNA is TGCGCCAGCAGCCTACAACCCCAGGGGGCCAACTATGGCTACACCTTC.

The chain links TRBV5-1 to TRBJ1-2; 10 nucleotides match TRBD1. CDR1 SGHRS and CDR2 YFSETQ come from the germline V gene. The V segment lost 4 bases and the J segment 4 bases; nucleotides outside the gene matches: 7. The length of the CDR3 is 15 residues. This CDR3 is CASSPTGGLGYGYTF. Written as DNA, the CDR3 is TGCGCCAGCAGCCCGACAGGGGGCTTAGGCTATGGCTACACCTTC.

This chain uses TRBV9 with TRBJ1-5; 7 nucleotides line up with TRBD1. The CDR3 sequence is 16 residues long. Germline lookup yields CDR1 SGDLS and CDR2 YYNGEE. The junction had 9 bases not matched to a gene; V was cut back by 4 bases and J by 2 bases. CDR3 amino acids: CASSPGGGRGNQPQHF. The CDR3 nucleotides read TGTGCCAGCAGCCCAGGGGGTGGTAGGGGCAATCAGCCCCAGCATTTT.

CDR3 region: CASSDTLATNEKLFF. The DNA of the CDR3 is TGTGCCAGCAGCGATACTTTAGCAACTAATGAAAAACTGTTTTTT. The V gene is TRBV7-2, the J gene TRBJ1-4; no definite D call. Trimming took off 5 bases at V and 0 bases at J, with 10 bases between the two ends. This CDR3 comprises 15 residues. Per the germline V gene, CDR1 is SGHTA and CDR2 is FQGNSA.